This passage covers 13 T cell receptor beta chains from one sample sequenced in a study of graft-versus-host responses after intestinal transplantation (dated by TCRdb to the early 2020s). Libraries were constructed by the immunoSEQ multiplex PCR assay. Held by TCRdb, this immuneACCESS table contains in-frame sequences only and omits some clones. Under half of the omission traces to an unresolved V gene where checked; the cause of the rest is unknown. For this sample there are roughly 110,000 clones; about 91% appear just once. The ten largest clones add up to around 0.7% of the sample. Their recognized antigens are unknown. The meaning of the sample's time point label: cells obtained before transplantation from donor or recipient. Specimen: unstimulated CD4+ T cells sorted from spleen or lymph node cells, collected before transplant. The receptors come from a human donor who was the organ donor for an intestinal transplant.

V usage is TRBV5-1 and J usage is TRBJ1-2; no clear D. V lost 0 bases to trimming and J lost 1 base, with 7 bases between them. Germline lookup yields CDR1 SGHRS and CDR2 YFSETQ. The CDR3 sequence is 14 residues long. In DNA form, the CDR3 reads TGCGCCAGCAGCTTGGAGGGTTTTAACTATGGCTACACCTTC. This translates into CASSLEGFNYGYTF.

This chain connects TRBV6-1 to TRBJ2-7, with 7 bases aligning to TRBD1. This CDR3 has 14 residues. Trimming at V came to 5 bases and at J to 1 base, leaving 5 bases not matched to a gene. Germline lookup yields CDR1 MNHNS and CDR2 SASEGT. CDR3 in amino acids: CASSPRDSSYEQYF. The CDR3 region has the DNA TGTGCCAGCAGTCCCAGGGACAGTTCCTACGAGCAGTACTTC.

This sequence joins TRBV28 and TRBJ2-1, with unresolved D. Germline CDR1 MDHEN, CDR2 SYDVKM. Between the trimmed V and J ends, which lost 3 bases and 6 bases, there was a span of 6 bases. CDR3 length: 12 residues. The CDR3 sequence: CASSFSVNEQFF. In nucleotides, the CDR3 is TGTGCCAGCAGTTTTTCGGTCAATGAGCAGTTCTTC.

This chain uses TRBV6-6 with TRBJ1-3, with 7 bases matching TRBD1. The ends lost 6 bases at V and 4 bases at J; junction bases unmatched: 9. The CDR3 is made up of 15 amino acids. Germline CDR1 MNHNY, CDR2 SVGAGI (reference sequence). For the CDR3, the DNA is TGTGCCAGCAGGCCCGACAGGGCTAACGGAAACACCATATATTTT. Translation: CASRPDRANGNTIYF.

The count of this clone is one. V gene TRBV9 combines with J gene TRBJ2-7; TRBD2 is a possible D gene (6 bases). V was clipped by 0 bases and J by 4 bases, with 14 bases between them. CDR1 is SGDLS and CDR2 is YYNGEE in the germline V gene. CDR3 length: 15 residues. CDR3 region: CASSVAHGRIYEQYF. DNA for the CDR3: TGTGCCAGCAGCGTAGCTCACGGGAGAATTTACGAGCAGTACTTC.

V gene TRBV18 combines with J gene TRBJ1-1; no reliable D call. CDR1 and CDR2 (germline): KGHSH, LQKENI. CDR3 length: 14 amino acids. The V and J ends lost 3 bases and 3 bases respectively, with 11 bases between them. The CDR3 loop is CASSPTRSDTEAFF. Here the CDR3 DNA reads TGTGCCAGCTCACCTACCAGGAGTGACACTGAAGCTTTCTTT.

In its sample, this clone was seen once. The rearrangement links TRBV5-5 to TRBJ1-1; D ambiguous. The length of the CDR3 is 15 residues. Germline CDR1 reads SGHKS; CDR2 reads YYEKEE (reference sequence). V was cut by 3 bases and J by 0 bases, with 12 bases left in between. CDR3 bases: TGTGCCAGCAGCTCGATGTCGAGACTGAACACTGAAGCTTTCTTT. This sequence encodes CASSSMSRLNTEAFF.

In this sample, this clone turned up a few times. The chain recombines TRBV5-5 with TRBJ2-2; no definite D call. With 0 bases removed from V and 5 bases from J, the gap between germline ends came to 5 bases. From germline, CDR1 is SGHKS and CDR2 YYEKEE (reference sequence). This CDR3 is built from 13 residues. The CDR3 nucleotides are TGTGCCAGCAGCTTGGAAGGTACCGGGGAGCTGTTTTTT. Amino acid sequence: CASSLEGTGELFF.

This sequence joins TRBV11-2 and TRBJ2-7; D is possibly TRBD1 (5 bases). CDR1 SGHAT and CDR2 FQNNGV come from the germline V gene. The CDR3 loop spans 16 amino acids. V was shortened by 5 bases and J by 0 bases, with 17 bases between the two germline ends. CDR3 bases: TGTGCCAGCAGCCCCCAGACAGTTTCAAGCTCCTACGAGCAGTACTTC. Amino acids: CASSPQTVSSSYEQYF. The variable domain in full, completed from reference TRBV11-2 and TRBJ2-7, reads EAGVAQSPRYKIIEKRQSVAFWCNPISGHATLYWYQQILGQGPKLLIQFQNNGVVDDSQLPKDRFSAERLKGVDSTLKIQPAKLEDSAVYLCASSPQTVSSSYEQYFGPGTRLTVT.

This chain links TRBV5-6 with TRBJ1-6; TRBD1 aligns across 7 bases. This CDR3 spans 14 amino acids. Germline V gene lookup returns CDR1 SGHDT and CDR2 YYEEEE. After removal of 3 bases from V and 10 bases from J, the junction contained 7 bases not matched to a gene. The CDR3 here is CASSYRGVGSPLHF. CDR3 in DNA: TGTGCCAGCAGCTACAGGGGCGTAGGATCACCCCTCCACTTT. The entire variable domain, with the rest obtained from reference TRBV5-6 and TRBJ1-6, is as follows: DAGVTQSPTHLIKTRGQQVTLRCSPKSGHDTVSWYQQALGQGPQFIFQYYEEEERQRGNFPDRFSGHQFPNYSSELNVNALLLGDSALYLCASSYRGVGSPLHFGNGTRLTVT.

The chain combines TRBV29-1 with TRBJ2-1; 12 bases are a match to TRBD1. The V and J ends lost 3 bases and 9 bases, in that order; junction bases with no gene match: 6. CDR3 length: 14 residues. Germline-derived CDR1 and CDR2 are SQVTM and ANQGSEA. For the CDR3, the DNA is TGCAGCGTTGATACCGGGACAGGGGGCTCTGAGCAGTTCTTC. Residues: CSVDTGTGGSEQFF.

This sequence joins TRBV7-3 and TRBJ1-3; D ambiguous. The germline gives CDR1 SGHTA, CDR2 FQGTGA. CDR3 length: 14 amino acids. The V end lost 0 bases, the J end lost 4 bases, and 7 bases lay between the germline ends. CDR3 protein: CASSLTSGGNTIYF. The CDR3 region has the DNA TGTGCCAGCAGCTTAACCAGCGGCGGAAACACCATATATTTT.

The chain has TRBV5-4 and TRBJ2-5; the D is unclear. Trimming pared 3 bases from V and 8 bases from J, leaving 8 bases between. This CDR3 has 11 amino acids. CDR1 is SGHNT, CDR2 YYREEE, per germline (reference sequence). Here the CDR3 DNA reads TGTGCCAGCAGCTATGGGGTCACCCAGTACTTC. Encoded protein: CASSYGVTQYF.